This TCR beta chain was recovered during a study of cytotoxic CD8 clonotypes in ibrutinib-treated CLL. Across the study: The subjects consisted of about 10 relapsed/refractory and fewer than 16 treatment-naive individuals, with approximately 18 IGHV unmutated. Samples yielded averages of 255,043 productive templates and some 94,000 productive rearrangements.

This clone appeared a few times. The antigen remains undetermined. Study-level findings and limits: Elevated clonality accompanied ibrutinib response, with a return toward baseline values at progression. Private clonotypes, not public ones, expanded at ibrutinib response.

This CDR3 has 14 residues. CDR1 MRHNA and CDR2 SNTAGT come from the germline V gene. Trimming stripped 5 bases from V and 0 bases from J, with 8 bases between. Produced via immunoSEQ multiplex PCR; TCRdb's table is partial and in-frame only. The data hold around 310,000 clones, with about 80% observed a single time. The TCR originated in a human donor with chronic lymphocytic leukemia. Sequencing used PBMCs, obtained before ibrutinib treatment. The chain carries TRBV6-4 and TRBJ2-1; D gene uncertain. The CDR3 spells CASSPKTSYNEQFF. CDR3 in DNA: TGTGCCAGCAGTCCTAAAACCTCCTACAATGAGCAGTTCTTC.